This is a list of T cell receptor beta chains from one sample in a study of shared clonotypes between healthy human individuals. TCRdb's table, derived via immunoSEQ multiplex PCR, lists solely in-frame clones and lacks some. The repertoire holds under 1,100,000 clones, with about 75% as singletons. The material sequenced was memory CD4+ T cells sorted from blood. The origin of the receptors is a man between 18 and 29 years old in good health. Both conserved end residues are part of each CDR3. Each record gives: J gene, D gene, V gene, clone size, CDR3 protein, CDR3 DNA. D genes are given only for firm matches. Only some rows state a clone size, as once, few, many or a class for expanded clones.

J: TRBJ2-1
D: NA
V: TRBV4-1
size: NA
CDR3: CASSQGSGGTGNNEQFF
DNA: TGCGCCAGCAGCCAAGGGAGCGGGGGGACAGGGAACAATGAGCAGTTCTTC

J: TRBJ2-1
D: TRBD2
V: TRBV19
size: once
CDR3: CASTSLAGEYRNEQFF
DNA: TGTGCCAGTACATCTTTAGCGGGAGAGTATCGCAATGAGCAGTTCTTC

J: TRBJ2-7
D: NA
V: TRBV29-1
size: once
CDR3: CSVEEVTGLSSYEQYF
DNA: TGCAGCGTTGAAGAGGTGACAGGACTGAGCTCCTACGAGCAGTACTTC

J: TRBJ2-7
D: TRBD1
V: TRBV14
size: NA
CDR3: CASSRSGGPYEQYF
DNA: TGTGCCAGCAGCCGATCAGGGGGACCCTACGAGCAGTACTTC

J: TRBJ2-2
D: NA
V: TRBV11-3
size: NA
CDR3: CASSFERNTGELFF
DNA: TGTGCCAGCAGCTTCGAGAGAAACACCGGGGAGCTGTTTTTT

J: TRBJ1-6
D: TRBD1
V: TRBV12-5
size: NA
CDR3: CASGFTGPIRDSNNSPLHF
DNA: TGTGCTAGTGGTTTTACGGGACCAATCCGGGACAGCAATAATTCACCCCTCCACTTT

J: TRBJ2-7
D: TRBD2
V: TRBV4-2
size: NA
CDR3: CASSQVWGGSSYEQYF
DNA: TGTGCCAGCAGCCAAGTTTGGGGGGGTAGCTCCTACGAGCAGTACTTC

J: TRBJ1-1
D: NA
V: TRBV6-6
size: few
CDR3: CASSRLGGAEAFF
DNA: TGTGCCAGCAGTCGATTGGGAGGCGCTGAAGCTTTCTTT

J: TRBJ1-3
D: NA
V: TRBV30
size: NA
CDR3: CAWMDQGVGNTIYF
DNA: TGTGCCTGGATGGATCAGGGTGTTGGAAACACCATATATTTT

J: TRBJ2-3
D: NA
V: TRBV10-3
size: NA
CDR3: CAATQSGGRSTDTQYF
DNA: TGTGCCGCCACCCAAAGTGGGGGCAGGAGCACAGATACGCAGTATTTT

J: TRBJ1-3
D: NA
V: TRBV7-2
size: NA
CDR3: CASSLAQPGPRGNTIYF
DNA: TGTGCCAGCAGCTTAGCTCAACCGGGCCCCAGGGGAAACACCATATATTTT

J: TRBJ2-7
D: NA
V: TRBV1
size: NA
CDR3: CTSTQGRDRDGEQYF
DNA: TGCACCAGCACCCAGGGTCGGGACAGGGACGGCGAGCAGTACTTC

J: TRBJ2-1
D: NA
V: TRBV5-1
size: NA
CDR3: CASSSYPGEGTEDNEQFF
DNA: TGCGCCAGCAGCTCCTATCCGGGAGAGGGGACGGAAGACAATGAGCAGTTCTTC

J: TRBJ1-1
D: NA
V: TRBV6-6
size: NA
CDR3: CASMDQLDTEAFF
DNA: TGTGCCAGCATGGACCAATTGGACACTGAAGCTTTCTTT

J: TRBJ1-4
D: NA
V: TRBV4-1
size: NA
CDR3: CASSQVYFSGSNEKLFF
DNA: TGCGCCAGCAGCCAAGTCTACTTTTCGGGATCAAATGAAAAACTGTTTTTT

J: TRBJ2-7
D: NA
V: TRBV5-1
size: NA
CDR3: CASSFARFSSYEQYF
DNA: TGCGCCAGCAGCTTCGCACGATTCTCCTCCTACGAGCAGTACTTC

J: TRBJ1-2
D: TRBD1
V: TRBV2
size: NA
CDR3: CASSATGMGGYTF
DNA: TGTGCCAGCAGTGCGACAGGGATGGGTGGCTACACCTTC

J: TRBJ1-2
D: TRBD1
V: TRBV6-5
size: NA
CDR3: CASSRSPGQGDGYTF
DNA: TGTGCCAGCAGTCGATCCCCGGGACAGGGCGACGGCTACACCTTC

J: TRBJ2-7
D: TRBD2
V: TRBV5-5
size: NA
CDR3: CASSLGRAGSSYEQYF
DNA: TGTGCCAGCAGCTTGGGCCGAGCGGGAAGCTCCTACGAGCAGTACTTC

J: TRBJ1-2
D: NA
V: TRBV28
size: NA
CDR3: CASSLQDRPGNYGYTF
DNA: TGTGCCAGCAGTTTACAAGACAGGCCAGGGAACTATGGCTACACCTTC

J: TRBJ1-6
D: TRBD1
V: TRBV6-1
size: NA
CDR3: CASSPGTAPNSPLHF
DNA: TGTGCCAGCAGCCCCGGGACAGCACCTAATTCACCCCTCCACTTT

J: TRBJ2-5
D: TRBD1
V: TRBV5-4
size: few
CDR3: CASSVPTGGIQETQYF
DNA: TGTGCCAGCAGCGTACCCACAGGGGGAATCCAAGAGACCCAGTACTTC

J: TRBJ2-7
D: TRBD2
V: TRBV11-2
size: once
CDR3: CASSREGLAGGNKKNEQYF
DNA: TGTGCCAGCAGCCGCGAGGGACTAGCGGGAGGCAATAAGAAGAACGAGCAGTACTTC

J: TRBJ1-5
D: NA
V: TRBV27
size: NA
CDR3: CASSVGLMSNQPQHF
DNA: TGTGCCAGCAGTGTTGGACTGATGAGCAATCAGCCCCAGCATTTT